This T cell receptor beta chain was found in a study of blood T cell repertoires in COVID-19. Produced via immunoSEQ multiplex PCR; TCRdb's table is partial and in-frame only. Here the sample spans approximately 17,000 clones, around 88% being singletons. Participants were aged about 18 to 90 years, lived in over 20 US areas, and enrolled virtually. The clonotype comes from a woman aged 30 to 39 who had recovered from COVID-19. Specimen: PBMCs or T cells enriched from blood (not recorded which).

CDR3 DNA: TGTGCCAGCAGCCCAGGGGCCCTAGATACGCAGTATTTT. Translating it yields CASSPGALDTQYF. This sequence joins TRBV9 and TRBJ2-3; a possible D gene is TRBD1 (6 bases). CDR3 size: 13 residues. Germline-derived CDR1 and CDR2 are SGDLS and YYNGEE. V was clipped by 4 bases and J by 5 bases, with 11 bases between them.